These T cell receptor beta chains were read from a single sample in a study of glioma-infiltrating T cells after dendritic cell vaccination. Assay used: immunoSEQ multiplex PCR; TCRdb lists only in-frame clones, some missing. The table includes approximately 50,000 clones, approximately 81% detected once. Material: blood, obtained after dendritic cell vaccination. The origin of the receptors is a human donor with glioblastoma. CDR3s include the opening cysteine and the closing phenylalanine or tryptophan. Each record gives: CDR3 protein, D gene, V gene, J gene. The D gene is left open where the match is weak.

CASSPGRGEGNTEAFF	NA	TRBV18	TRBJ1-1
CASSFGGAGELFF	NA	TRBV5-4	TRBJ2-2
CASSQEPAGAPTGGAGELFF	TRBD2	TRBV4-3	TRBJ2-2
CASSQDGQRGAGETQYF	TRBD2	TRBV4-2	TRBJ2-5
CASSLGLAAEIQETQYF	TRBD2	TRBV11-2	TRBJ2-5
CASSPGTGRTGELFF	TRBD1	TRBV16	TRBJ2-2
CASSQGTGRSPLHF	NA	TRBV4-3	TRBJ1-6
CAWSQGQVNIQYF	NA	TRBV30	TRBJ2-4
CASSYPGLASNRETQYF	TRBD2	TRBV7-2	TRBJ2-5
CAISTGTDSYEQYF	TRBD1	TRBV10-3	TRBJ2-7
CARRLAGGPDTQYF	TRBD2	TRBV2	TRBJ2-3